This passage covers 21 T cell receptor beta chains from one sample sequenced in a study of cytomegalovirus exposure and HLA in healthy donors. Use of 60 Vbeta and 13 Jbeta primers characterized the PCR. The protocol was immunoSEQ multiplex PCR, while the TCRdb copy is restricted to in-frame clones and leaves out a portion. The top ten clones hold 3% of a sample with more than 90,000 clones, 79% of them seen once. The specimen was PBMCs. These receptors were obtained from a woman under 30 in good health and CMV-seropositive.

The V gene is TRBV5-4, the J gene TRBJ2-5, with D possibly being TRBD1 (6 bases). The length of the CDR3 is 13 residues. Germline CDR1 SGHNT, CDR2 YYREEE (reference sequence). Trimming took off 4 bases at V and 2 bases at J, with 9 bases between the two ends. CDR3 coding DNA: TGTGCCAGCAGCCCCGGACAGCAAGAGACCCAGTACTTC. Translation: CASSPGQQETQYF.

This chain joins TRBV13 and TRBJ1-2; 9 bases line up with TRBD1. Germline CDR1 PRHDT, CDR2 FYEKMQ (reference sequence). V lost 5 bases to trimming and J lost 4 bases; unmatched junction nucleotides: 5. The CDR3 runs to 14 residues. The CDR3 loop is CASSQQGAGYGYTF. The CDR3 DNA sequence: TGTGCCAGCAGCCAACAGGGGGCAGGCTATGGCTACACCTTC.

Only one count was recorded for this clone. The V and J genes are TRBV18 and TRBJ1-5, with D possibly TRBD1 on 6 matching bases. CDR1 and CDR2 from the germline V gene are KGHSH and LQKENI. The CDR3 extends over 15 amino acids. Trimming shortened V by 3 bases and J by 3 bases, and 12 bases separated the two germline ends. CDR3 sequence (DNA): TGTGCCAGCTCACCCGCCAGGGGACCCAATCAGCCCCAGCATTTT. The encoded protein is CASSPARGPNQPQHF.

The chain employs TRBV27 and TRBJ1-2; weak D call: TRBD1 (6 bases). CDR1 is MNHEY, CDR2 SMNVEV, per germline (reference sequence). V shed 2 bases and J shed 5 bases, with 12 bases lying between them. This CDR3 is 14 amino acids long. The CDR3 is CASSLRGGGYGYTF. The CDR3 nucleotides read TGTGCCAGCAGTTTAAGGGGAGGGGGGTATGGCTACACCTTC.

CDR3 nucleotides: TGTGCCAGCAGCCCGGGAGAAGGACAGGGGGCGATCTTGAACTATGGCTACACCTTC. This translates into CASSPGEGQGAILNYGYTF. The gene calls are TRBV5-6 and TRBJ1-2; 11 bases fit TRBD1. V shed 4 bases, J shed 2 bases, and the junction held 16 bases outside the gene matches. This CDR3 comprises 19 residues. The germline gives CDR1 SGHDT, CDR2 YYEEEE.

This chain links TRBV7-2 with TRBJ1-1; 8 bases align to TRBD1. The V segment lost 3 bases and the J segment 8 bases; nucleotides outside the gene matches: 5. Germline V gene data show CDR1 as SGHTA and CDR2 as FQGNSA. This CDR3 contains 13 residues. The CDR3 region is CASSLGQAREAFF. CDR3 in DNA: TGTGCCAGCAGCTTGGGACAGGCGAGGGAAGCTTTCTTT.

The rearrangement joins TRBV10-3 to TRBJ1-6; D unclear. The CDR3 has 16 amino acids. Germline V gives CDR1 ENHRY, CDR2 SYGVKD. The germline V and J ends were trimmed by 0 bases and 6 bases, with 12 bases remaining between them. The CDR3 DNA sequence: TGTGCCATCAGTGAGTCGAACAGCCTACCTAATTCACCCCTCCACTTT. Amino acids: CAISESNSLPNSPLHF.

With respect to this clone: This CDR3 is also generated by other DNA sequences in the sample. The CDR3 here is CASSSLAGSYNEQFF. The CDR3 nucleotides are TGTGCCAGCAGCTCACTAGCGGGTTCCTACAATGAGCAGTTCTTC. The chain uses TRBV7-3 and TRBJ2-1; 9 nucleotides agree with TRBD2. Germline values: CDR1 SGHTA, CDR2 FQGTGA. The CDR3 covers 15 residues. J was trimmed by 1 base and V by 4 bases; bases with no gene match: 2.

This clone has more than one count but fewer than ten. The chain has TRBV2 and TRBJ1-4; TRBD1 matches at 8 bases. The CDR3 has 14 amino acids. CDR1 is SNHLY and CDR2 is FYNNEI in the germline V gene. The V and J ends lost 7 bases and 6 bases, in that order; junction bases with no gene match: 7. The CDR3 protein is CASIKDRDHEKLFF. The CDR3 DNA sequence: TGTGCCAGCATCAAGGACAGGGACCATGAAAAACTGTTTTTT. The whole variable domain, remainder taken from reference TRBV2 and TRBJ1-4, is EPEVTQTPSHQVTQMGQEVILRCVPISNHLYFYWYRQILGQKVEFLVSFYNNEISEKSEIFDDQFSVERPDGSNFTLKIRSTKLEDSAMYFCASIKDRDHEKLFFGSGTQLSVL.

The V call is TRBV2, the J call TRBJ1-1; TRBD1 might be the D (6 bases). V shed 8 bases and J shed 0 bases, with 16 bases lying between them. There are 15 residues in the CDR3. The V gene's germline CDR1 is SNHLY and CDR2 FYNNEI. The chain's CDR3 is CASGGGGSLNTEAFF. CDR3 sequence (DNA): TGTGCCAGCGGGGGGGGCGGAAGCTTGAACACTGAAGCTTTCTTT.

This clone was counted a few times. This chain joins TRBV6-1 and TRBJ1-2; no firm D call. V lost 8 bases, J lost 0 bases, and 13 bases lay in between. Looked up from germline, CDR1 is MNHNS and CDR2 is SASEGT. There are 14 residues in the CDR3. The CDR3 loop reads CASWSLYPNYGYTF. DNA for the CDR3: TGTGCCAGCTGGAGTTTATACCCTAACTATGGCTACACCTTC.

V gene TRBV4-1 combines with J gene TRBJ1-1; TRBD1 aligns across 7 bases. Germline values: CDR1 MGHRA, CDR2 YSYEKL. V shed 3 bases, J shed 2 bases, and the junction held 6 bases outside the gene matches. The CDR3 consists of 15 residues. Here the CDR3 DNA reads TGCGCCAGCAGCCACCCGGGACAGCTAAACACTGAAGCTTTCTTT. It codes for CASSHPGQLNTEAFF.

On this clone itself: One end of the junction varies from germline; a read error may be responsible. The gene calls are TRBV7-9 and TRBJ2-3; 9 bases match TRBD1. CDR1 is SEHNR and CDR2 is FQNEAQ in the germline V gene (reference sequence). The CDR3 runs 16 residues. CDR3 loop: CSSSTPGQGLTDTQYF. CDR3 in DNA: TGTTCCAGCAGCACTCCGGGACAGGGTTTAACAGATACGCAGTATTTT.

This clone is a singleton in its sample. The CDR3 protein is CASSLGAGMYEQYF. Written as DNA, the CDR3 is TGTGCCAGCAGCTTGGGGGCGGGGATGTACGAGCAGTACTTC. This chain joins TRBV5-6 and TRBJ2-7, with D possibly being TRBD2 (6 bases). The CDR3 is 14 residues long. The V and J ends lost 0 bases and 4 bases respectively, with 11 bases between them. The germline V gene encodes CDR1 SGHDT and CDR2 YYEEEE.

The chain recombines TRBV28 with TRBJ2-1; D perhaps matches TRBD2 (5 bases). The germline CDR1 and CDR2 sequences are MDHEN and SYDVKM. Trimming removed 2 bases at V and 0 bases at J, with 17 bases between. The CDR3 spans 18 residues. The CDR3 loop reads CASSLVGVGGSSYNEQFF. The CDR3 region has the DNA TGTGCCAGCAGTTTAGTCGGGGTGGGCGGAAGCTCCTACAATGAGCAGTTCTTC.

This clone was detected only a few times. V and J are TRBV6-6 and TRBJ2-1; weak D call: TRBD2 (6 bases). Germline loops: CDR1 MNHNY, CDR2 SVGAGI (reference sequence). Trimming left V 6 bases short and J 1 base short, with 13 bases between. The CDR3 spans 15 residues. The CDR3 loop is CASRPIGGSYNEQFF. DNA of the CDR3: TGTGCCAGCAGGCCTATTGGGGGGTCCTACAATGAGCAGTTCTTC.

The gene calls are TRBV5-6 and TRBJ2-7; possible D gene TRBD2, 5 bases. The CDR3 spans 16 residues. Trimming took off 4 bases at V and 3 bases at J, with 20 bases between the two ends. From germline, CDR1 is SGHDT and CDR2 YYEEEE. The CDR3 sequence is CASSPLMASIGYEQYF. The DNA for the CDR3 is TGTGCCAGCAGCCCCCTGATGGCTAGCATTGGCTACGAGCAGTACTTC.

The chain carries TRBV9 and TRBJ1-4; no definite D call. CDR3 length: 14 amino acids. Germline V CDR1 and CDR2: SGDLS, YYNGEE. V was trimmed by 2 bases and J by 6 bases, leaving 11 bases between them. This CDR3 reads CASSVRFADEKLFF. As DNA, the CDR3 is TGTGCCAGCAGCGTTCGGTTTGCGGATGAAAAACTGTTTTTT. The full variable domain, with the rest looked up from reference TRBV9 and TRBJ1-4, is DSGVTQTPKHLITATGQRVTLRCSPRSGDLSVYWYQQSLDQGLQFLIQYYNGEERAKGNILERFSAQQFPDLHSELNLSSLELGDSALYFCASSVRFADEKLFFGSGTQLSVL.

The chain employs TRBV4-1 and TRBJ2-1; the match to TRBD2 covers 8 bases. Germline CDR1 reads MGHRA; CDR2 reads YSYEKL. Trimming at V came to 2 bases and at J to 15 bases, leaving 6 bases not matched to a gene. The CDR3 sequence is 12 residues long. The chain's CDR3 is CASSQIAGPGFF. In DNA form, the CDR3 reads TGCGCCAGCAGCCAAATAGCGGGGCCCGGGTTCTTC.

This chain connects TRBV5-4 to TRBJ2-5; 7 bases are shared with TRBD2. Germline V lookup: CDR1 SGHNT, CDR2 YYREEE (reference sequence). This CDR3 comprises 16 residues. J gave up 2 bases and V 4 bases, and 11 bases lay outside the gene matches. DNA of the CDR3: TGTGCCAGCAGCCCCAGGTGGACTAGACTACAAGAGACCCAGTACTTC. Its protein is CASSPRWTRLQETQYF.

The chain couples TRBV13 to TRBJ1-1; maybe TRBD1 (5 bases). The CDR3 covers 14 residues. In germline, CDR1 is PRHDT, CDR2 FYEKMQ (reference sequence). Trimming removed 3 bases at V and 3 bases at J, with 11 bases between. The CDR3: CASSFGGYHTEAFF. The CDR3 DNA follows: TGTGCCAGCAGCTTCGGGGGGTATCACACTGAAGCTTTCTTT. The whole variable domain, filled in from reference TRBV13 and TRBJ1-1, reads AAGVIQSPRHLIKEKRETATLKCYPIPRHDTVYWYQQGPGQDPQFLISFYEKMQSDKGSIPDRFSAQQFSDYHSELNMSSLELGDSALYFCASSFGGYHTEAFFGQGTRLTVV.